The 28 T cell receptor beta chains below were found in one sample sequenced in a study. TCRdb fed the RT-PCR reads into MiXCR, producing one record per CDR3 protein. Among 650,000 to 800,000 distinct CDR3 sequences listed, around 14% were seen once. The sequenced material came from memory CD4+ T cells from blood. The receptors were gathered from a female donor in good health, serving as a healthy control.

The sample holds a few counts of this clonotype. In DNA form, the CDR3 reads TGCAGTGCAAGACAGGACCGGTACGAAAAACTGTTTTTT. Translation: CSARQDRYEKLFF. The rearrangement joins TRBV20-1 to TRBJ1-4; D might be TRBD1 (6 bases). The CDR3 totals 13 residues. The germline V and J ends were trimmed by 6 bases and 8 bases, with 16 bases remaining between them. Germline V gene lookup returns CDR1 DFQATT and CDR2 SNEGSKA (reference sequence).

This sequence joins TRBV24-1 and TRBJ2-1, with D maybe TRBD2 (6 bases). Per germline, CDR1 KGHDR and CDR2 SFDVKD. Trimming removed 3 bases from V and 5 bases from J, with 16 bases in between. The CDR3 totals 16 residues. The CDR3 coding sequence is TGTGCCACCAGTGATCTCCCTAGTAGCGGTAACAATGAGCAGTTCTTC. Translating it yields CATSDLPSSGNNEQFF.

The table lists this clonotype with a few counts. This chain links TRBV20-1 with TRBJ2-7; 9 positions agree with TRBD1. CDR1 DFQATT and CDR2 SNEGSKA come from the germline V gene (reference sequence). The CDR3 loop spans 15 amino acids. V dropped 0 bases and J dropped 6; count of bases not matched to a gene: 9. The CDR3 region has the DNA TGCAGTGCTAGAGACTTAGGGGACAGGGTCAGCGAGCAGTACTTC. It specifies CSARDLGDRVSEQYF.

The V gene is TRBV28, the J gene TRBJ2-2; no definite D call. There are 14 residues in the CDR3. Between the trimmed V and J ends, which lost 7 bases and 4 bases, there was a span of 13 bases. Germline lookup yields CDR1 MDHEN and CDR2 SYDVKM. DNA for the CDR3: TGTGCCAGCAAAGGGTGGATGTCCACCGGGGAGCTGTTTTTT. Translation gives CASKGWMSTGELFF.

This clonotype was seen a few times. The chain couples TRBV28 to TRBJ2-7, with D unresolved. The germline V gene encodes CDR1 MDHEN and CDR2 SYDVKM. Trimming removed 6 bases from V and 6 bases from J, with 9 bases in between. CDR3 length: 11 amino acids. CDR3 nucleotides: TGTGCCAGCAGGGTTCTGGGCGAGCAGTACTTC. Translating gives CASRVLGEQYF.

This clonotype came up a few times. The chain links TRBV5-1 to TRBJ2-7; 14 positions agree with TRBD2. Germline V gene lookup returns CDR1 SGHRS and CDR2 YFSETQ. The CDR3 consists of 17 residues. The V segment lost 4 bases and the J segment 5 bases; nucleotides outside the gene matches: 11. CDR3 in amino acids: CASSQGLAGVGVDEQYF. CDR3 DNA sequence: TGCGCCAGCAGCCAGGGACTAGCGGGGGTCGGAGTCGACGAGCAGTACTTC.

This clonotype was seen a few times. The chain carries TRBV7-2 and TRBJ2-7, with D possibly TRBD1 on 6 matching bases. The germline V gene encodes CDR1 SGHTA and CDR2 FQGNSA. This CDR3 is built from 15 residues. V gave up 1 base and J gave up 5 bases, with 15 bases separating them. CDR3 in DNA: TGTGCCAGCAGCTTAGTCGCGACAGGAAGCCACGAGCAGTACTTC. Translation: CASSLVATGSHEQYF.

The gene calls are TRBV24-1 and TRBJ2-1; 8 bases map to TRBD1. J was trimmed by 7 bases and V by 5 bases; bases with no gene match: 9. The CDR3 runs to 15 residues. CDR1 KGHDR and CDR2 SFDVKD come from the germline V gene. The CDR3 reads CATSASGGARNEQFF. CDR3 DNA sequence: TGTGCCACCAGTGCCTCAGGGGGCGCGAGGAATGAGCAGTTCTTC.

This clonotype turned up a few times. The gene calls are TRBV20-1 and TRBJ1-2; D is unclear. The CDR3 is 11 amino acids. CDR1 and CDR2 (germline): DFQATT, SNEGSKA (reference sequence). V lost 5 bases to trimming and J lost 6 bases, with 10 bases between them. The CDR3 region has the DNA TGCAGTGCTGGTCGGACGGATGGCTACACCTTC. Protein product: CSAGRTDGYTF.

V gene TRBV28 combines with J gene TRBJ1-4; D is uncertain. The CDR3 totals 12 residues. Germline CDR1 MDHEN, CDR2 SYDVKM. Trimming cost V 7 bases and J 5 bases, with 8 bases left between them. Here the CDR3 DNA reads TGTGCCAGCACGAATATAAATGAAAAACTGTTTTTT. Its protein is CASTNINEKLFF.

The J gene is TRBJ2-7, the V gene TRBV7-2; D is possibly TRBD2 (6 bases). Trimming removed 4 bases at V and 4 bases at J, with 20 bases between. The CDR3 loop spans 16 amino acids. Per the germline V gene, CDR1 is SGHTA and CDR2 is FQGNSA. The CDR3 region is CASSSSGGSGLYEQYF. CDR3 in DNA: TGTGCCAGCAGCTCGAGTGGAGGAAGCGGGTTGTACGAGCAGTACTTC.

This chain uses TRBV20-1 with TRBJ1-4; no reliable D call. CDR1 and CDR2 from the germline V gene are DFQATT and SNEGSKA (reference sequence). This CDR3 has 14 amino acids. V was cut by 1 base and J by 13 bases, with 19 bases left in between. CDR3 region: CSARAPETHDRLFF. CDR3 nucleotide sequence: TGCAGTGCTAGAGCCCCAGAAACGCATGATAGACTGTTTTTT.

The chain uses TRBV6-1 and TRBJ2-1; 12 nucleotides line up with TRBD2. CDR3 length: 15 amino acids. Germline trimming cut 7 bases from V and 5 bases from J; bases unmatched to any gene: 6. Germline CDR1 MNHNS, CDR2 SASEGT. The CDR3 coding sequence is TGTGCCAGCACCCCGACTAGCGGGAGCGACAATGAGCAGTTCTTC. Translated, it gives CASTPTSGSDNEQFF.

This clonotype was recorded a few times. The CDR3 DNA reads as TGTGCCACCAGTGATTTGTGGCAGGGAGACGAGCAGTACTTC. Translated: CATSDLWQGDEQYF. This chain joins TRBV24-1 and TRBJ2-7; D possibly matches TRBD1 or TRBD2 (5 bases each). Trimming shortened V by 0 bases and J by 5 bases, and 10 bases separated the two germline ends. Germline loops: CDR1 KGHDR, CDR2 SFDVKD. The CDR3 contains 14 residues.

This clonotype has only a few counts. The rearrangement links TRBV20-1 to TRBJ2-3, with 9 bases that match TRBD2. Germline CDR1 DFQATT, CDR2 SNEGSKA (reference sequence). J was trimmed by 4 bases and V by 6 bases; bases with no gene match: 11. This CDR3 is built from 15 residues. The CDR3 sequence is CSARIAGEVADTQYF. Here the CDR3 DNA reads TGCAGTGCGAGGATAGCGGGAGAGGTGGCAGATACGCAGTATTTT.

This clonotype was found a few times. The chain has TRBV10-3 and TRBJ1-1; 8 nucleotides match TRBD1. Germline CDR1 is ENHRY and CDR2 is SYGVKD. V was clipped by 8 bases and J by 2 bases; unmatched bases: 10. This CDR3 contains 15 residues. CDR3 sequence (DNA): TGTGCCATCCACACAGGGGGGGGGGATAACACTGAAGCTTTCTTT. As protein: CAIHTGGGDNTEAFF.

This clonotype was seen ten or more times. The chain couples TRBV10-3 to TRBJ2-5, with a tentative D call TRBD1 (5 bases). The CDR3 totals 15 residues. Trimming stripped 6 bases from V and 4 bases from J, with 18 bases between. CDR1 and CDR2 (germline): ENHRY, SYGVKD. The CDR3 DNA follows: TGTGCCATCAGCAGCACAGGAGCTAGTTTAGAGACCCAGTACTTC. Amino acids: CAISSTGASLETQYF.

This clonotype showed up just a few times. The chain is built from TRBV10-3 and TRBJ1-5; no definite D call. Germline V gene data show CDR1 as ENHRY and CDR2 as SYGVKD. Between the trimmed V and J ends, which lost 4 bases and 3 bases, there was a span of 7 bases. The CDR3 is made up of 13 amino acids. In nucleotides, the CDR3 is TGTGCCATCAGTGGGGATTTCAATCAGCCCCAGCATTTT. Residues: CAISGDFNQPQHF.

CDR3 in amino acids: CATSDRQGQVTDTQYF. CDR3 DNA sequence: TGTGCCACCAGTGATAGACAGGGCCAGGTAACAGATACGCAGTATTTT. The chain recombines TRBV24-1 with TRBJ2-3, with 7 bases that match TRBD1. CDR3 size: 16 residues. V lost 3 bases and J lost 3; bases outside the gene matches: 8. Germline CDR1 is KGHDR and CDR2 is SFDVKD.

This clonotype occurred a few times. V is TRBV4-3 and J is TRBJ1-2; no reliable D call. The CDR3 is 15 amino acids. Germline V gene sequence: CDR1 LGHNA, CDR2 YSLEER. V gave up 0 bases and J gave up 5 bases, with 13 bases separating them. CDR3 sequence reads: CASSQEEWSGYGYTF. The CDR3 DNA follows: TGCGCCAGCAGCCAAGAGGAGTGGTCGGGTTATGGCTACACCTTC.

In this sample, this clonotype turned up a few times. The genes are TRBV5-5 and TRBJ1-5; perhaps TRBD1 as D (6 bases). V was clipped by 4 bases and J by 4 bases, with 15 bases between them. The CDR3 is 15 residues long. CDR1 SGHKS and CDR2 YYEKEE come from the germline V gene (reference sequence). The CDR3 sequence is CASSIRPGDNQPQHF. Here the CDR3 DNA reads TGTGCCAGCAGCATCCGGCCAGGGGATAATCAGCCCCAGCATTTT.

Only a few counts were recorded for this clonotype. The chain employs TRBV5-1 and TRBJ2-5; TRBD1 matches at 12 bases. The length of the CDR3 is 15 residues. V shed 0 bases and J 4 bases; nucleotides not matched to a gene: 1. CDR1 is SGHRS and CDR2 is YFSETQ in the germline V gene. CDR3 amino acids: CASSLAGQGAETQYF. In DNA form, the CDR3 reads TGCGCCAGCAGCTTGGCGGGACAGGGGGCAGAGACCCAGTACTTC.

The genes are TRBV27 and TRBJ2-6, with 12 bases lining up with TRBD1. The germline V gene has CDR1 MNHEY and CDR2 SMNVEV (reference sequence). Trimming cost V 4 bases and J 4 bases; bases outside gene matches: 5. CDR3 size: 17 residues. The CDR3 is CASSSGQGAPGANVLTF. CDR3 sequence (DNA): TGTGCCAGCAGTTCGGGACAGGGGGCGCCCGGGGCCAACGTCCTGACTTTC.

There are a few counts of this clonotype. The genes are TRBV4-3 and TRBJ2-1; D is perhaps TRBD2 (5 bases). V lost 5 bases to trimming and J lost 9 bases, with 17 bases between them. Per the germline V gene, CDR1 is LGHNA and CDR2 is YSLEER. This CDR3 has 14 residues. The CDR3 sequence is CASSRPGFTLEQFF. The CDR3 nucleotides are TGCGCCAGCAGCAGACCGGGATTCACCCTTGAGCAGTTCTTC.

In the case of this clonotype: Being one base from a much bigger clone, this may be a read error. The genes are TRBV12-3 or TRBV12-4 and TRBJ2-7, with D possibly TRBD1 on 5 matching bases. The CDR3 runs to 12 residues. CDR3 sequence: CASSLMDNEKYF. CDR3 coding DNA: TGTGCCAGCAGCTTGATGGACAACGAGAAGTACTTC.

This sequence joins TRBV3-1 and TRBJ2-1; 10 nucleotides match TRBD2. J gave up 0 bases and V 1 base, and 6 bases lay outside the gene matches. This CDR3 is 18 amino acids long. From germline, CDR1 is LGHDT and CDR2 YNNKEL (reference sequence). CDR3 region: CASSQGRLAGFSYNEQFF. The CDR3 nucleotides read TGTGCCAGCAGCCAAGGTAGACTAGCGGGTTTCTCCTACAATGAGCAGTTCTTC.

The rearrangement links TRBV7-9 to TRBJ2-2, with 7 bases matching TRBD2. CDR1 is SEHNR and CDR2 is FQNEAQ in the germline V gene (reference sequence). V lost 6 bases and J lost 4; bases outside the gene matches: 8. The CDR3 loop spans 15 amino acids. CDR3 sequence reads: CASSWDYLITGELFF. The CDR3 DNA reads as TGTGCCAGCAGTTGGGACTACCTAATCACCGGGGAGCTGTTTTTT.

The CDR3 bases are TGTGCCAGCAGTTTTGCGGCGGGAGTAGGGCAAGAGACCCAGTACTTC. Translated: CASSFAAGVGQETQYF. This chain links TRBV28 with TRBJ2-5; 7 bases are a match to TRBD2. V shed 3 bases, J shed 2 bases, and the junction held 9 bases outside the gene matches. The CDR3 contains 16 residues. Germline CDR1 reads MDHEN; CDR2 reads SYDVKM.